This entry lists 16 T cell receptor beta chains sequenced from one sample in a study of shared clonotypes between healthy human individuals. Profiling relied on immunoSEQ multiplex PCR, and the TCRdb table lists in-frame clones only, not all of them. The sample lists roughly 2,500,000 clones; 93% were seen once. The sequencing sample was made of naive CD4+ T cells from PBMCs. As to subset: CD45RA+ positively selected. The receptors derive from a man aged 18 to 30 in good health. Some clones in this sample may be carry-over from other donors' samples.

This clone was observed once. The same CDR3 arises from other DNA sequences in this sample as well. The V gene is TRBV28, the J gene TRBJ1-2; the match to TRBD1 covers 11 bases. Germline trimming cut 5 bases from V and 7 bases from J; bases unmatched to any gene: 6. The V gene's germline CDR1 is MDHEN and CDR2 SYDVKM. This CDR3 contains 14 residues. CDR3 sequence: CASSPGQGATGYTF. As DNA, the CDR3 is TGTGCCAGCAGTCCCGGACAGGGGGCGACTGGCTACACCTTC.

The chain links TRBV5-1 to TRBJ2-5, with 8 bases fitting TRBD2. The CDR3 spans 15 residues. J lost 4 bases, V lost 4 bases, and 9 bases had no gene match. The germline V gene encodes CDR1 SGHRS and CDR2 YFSETQ. The DNA for the CDR3 is TGCGCCAGCAGCAGTAGCGGGACCAGACGAGAGACCCAGTACTTC. It specifies CASSSSGTRRETQYF.

This chain's CDR3 is CASSWTTRTLQETQYF. CDR3 coding DNA: TGTGCCAGCAGCTGGACAACTCGGACACTTCAAGAGACCCAGTACTTC. The rearrangement uses TRBV7-6 and TRBJ2-5, with D possibly being TRBD1 (5 bases). V shed 4 bases and J shed 2 bases, with 17 bases lying between them. CDR1 SGHVS and CDR2 FNYEAQ come from the germline V gene. The CDR3 consists of 16 residues.

The chain joins TRBV28 to TRBJ2-7; TRBD2 might be the D (6 bases). The CDR3 has 15 amino acids. In germline, CDR1 is MDHEN, CDR2 SYDVKM. Trimming took 5 bases from V and 4 from J, leaving 18 bases between them. Here the CDR3 reads CASSPLGSGYYEQYF. CDR3 in DNA: TGTGCCAGCAGTCCCCTGGGGAGCGGGTATTACGAGCAGTACTTC.

V usage is TRBV15 and J usage is TRBJ1-2; D uncertain. The V end lost 0 bases, the J end lost 8 bases, and 10 bases lay between the germline ends. Germline loops: CDR1 LNHNV, CDR2 YYDKDF (reference sequence). CDR3 length: 13 residues. CDR3 loop: CATSRDPTEGYTF. DNA for the CDR3: TGTGCCACCAGCAGAGACCCGACCGAAGGCTACACCTTC.

The CDR3 bases are TGTGCCAGCAGCGAAAGCTCTGGGGCCAACGTCCTGACTTTC. Amino acids: CASSESSGANVLTF. The chain carries TRBV7-3 and TRBJ2-6; D ambiguous. Trimming took off 5 bases at V and 0 bases at J, with 5 bases between the two ends. Germline lookup yields CDR1 SGHTA and CDR2 FQGTGA. The CDR3 spans 14 residues.

This clone showed up just a few times. The chain carries TRBV25-1 and TRBJ1-1; possible D gene TRBD1, 6 bases. The CDR3 has 13 residues. V dropped 4 bases and J dropped 6 bases, with 12 bases sitting between them. Germline values: CDR1 MGHDK, CDR2 SYGVNS. CDR3 loop: CASSVRGLAEAFF. The CDR3 region has the DNA TGTGCCAGCAGTGTTCGGGGGCTCGCTGAAGCTTTCTTT. Full variable domain (rest looked up from reference TRBV25-1 and TRBJ1-1): EADIYQTPRYLVIGTGKKITLECSQTMGHDKMYWYQQDPGMELHLIHYSYGVNSTEKGDLSSESTVSRIRTEHFPLTLESARPSHTSQYLCASSVRGLAEAFFGQGTRLTVV.

The chain uses TRBV10-1 and TRBJ2-7, with 14 bases fitting TRBD2. Per the germline V gene, CDR1 is WNHNN and CDR2 is SYGVQD (reference sequence). This CDR3 region has 16 residues. J was trimmed by 5 bases and V by 5 bases; bases with no gene match: 8. CDR3 nucleotides: TGCGCCAGCAGTCCCGGGACTAGCGGGAGAGGTAACGAGCAGTACTTC. It encodes CASSPGTSGRGNEQYF.

This chain uses TRBV18 with TRBJ2-7; no clear D. The V end was cut by 6 bases, the J end by 4 bases, with 7 bases between. This CDR3 has 11 residues. In germline, CDR1 is KGHSH, CDR2 LQKENI. The chain's CDR3 is CASSQTYEQYF. The CDR3 DNA follows: TGTGCCAGCTCGCAGACATACGAGCAGTACTTC.

Only one count was recorded for this clone. J is TRBJ2-3 and V is TRBV7-9, with 14 positions matching TRBD2. This CDR3 is 17 amino acids long. Per germline, CDR1 SEHNR and CDR2 FQNEAQ (reference sequence). V lost 6 bases and J lost 6; bases outside the gene matches: 11. The CDR3 reads CASRSTSGRAFMDTQYF. CDR3 DNA sequence: TGTGCCAGCAGATCGACTAGCGGGAGGGCCTTCATGGATACGCAGTATTTT.

The chain combines TRBV6-4 with TRBJ1-2, with 8 bases identical to TRBD1. CDR3 length: 13 amino acids. Germline loops: CDR1 MRHNA, CDR2 SNTAGT. V shed 6 bases and J 8 bases; nucleotides not matched to a gene: 8. CDR3 region: CASSYYRGTGYTF. The DNA for the CDR3 is TGTGCCAGCAGCTATTACAGGGGGACCGGCTACACCTTC.

The V gene is TRBV5-4, the J gene TRBJ2-3; D perhaps matches TRBD1 (5 bases). The V gene lost 2 bases and the J gene lost 6 bases, with 13 bases spanning the gap. There are 14 residues in the CDR3. Germline CDR1 and CDR2: SGHNT and YYREEE (reference sequence). The CDR3 is CASSFKGREDTQYF. The CDR3 nucleotides read TGTGCCAGCAGCTTTAAGGGGCGCGAGGATACGCAGTATTTT.

The rearrangement joins TRBV6-5 to TRBJ2-7; D possibly matches TRBD1 or TRBD2 (7 bases each). Per germline, CDR1 MNHEY and CDR2 SVGAGI. The V gene lost 0 bases and the J gene lost 7 bases, with 16 bases spanning the gap. This CDR3 spans 15 amino acids. CDR3: CASSYSAGGGLEQYF. The DNA of the CDR3 is TGTGCCAGCAGTTACTCGGCAGGGGGGGGGTTAGAGCAGTACTTC.

The V gene is TRBV28, the J gene TRBJ2-1; 15 bases match TRBD2. Germline V gene sequence: CDR1 MDHEN, CDR2 SYDVKM. This CDR3 is built from 17 residues. With 3 bases clipped from V and 8 bases from J, the junction kept 8 bases outside the gene matches. The chain's CDR3 is CASSLWTSGRALDEQFF. DNA for the CDR3: TGTGCCAGCAGTTTGTGGACTAGCGGGAGGGCCCTCGATGAGCAGTTCTTC.

The chain couples TRBV4-1 to TRBJ1-5; 8 positions match TRBD1. V lost 0 bases, J lost 4 bases, and 2 bases stayed unmatched. Germline loops: CDR1 MGHRA, CDR2 YSYEKL. The CDR3 sequence is 15 residues long. The CDR3 here is CASSQEDRENQPQHF. In DNA form, the CDR3 reads TGCGCCAGCAGCCAAGAGGACAGGGAAAATCAGCCCCAGCATTTT.

Details on this clone: One junction end disagrees with the germline gene, perhaps due to a read error. The gene calls are TRBV30 and TRBJ2-1; D uncertain. Germline CDR1 and CDR2: GTSNPN and SVGIG (reference sequence). CDR3 length: 13 residues. CDR3 bases: TGTGCCTGGAGTGTATCGGCCTACACTGAGCAGTTCTTC. This gives the protein CAWSVSAYTEQFF.